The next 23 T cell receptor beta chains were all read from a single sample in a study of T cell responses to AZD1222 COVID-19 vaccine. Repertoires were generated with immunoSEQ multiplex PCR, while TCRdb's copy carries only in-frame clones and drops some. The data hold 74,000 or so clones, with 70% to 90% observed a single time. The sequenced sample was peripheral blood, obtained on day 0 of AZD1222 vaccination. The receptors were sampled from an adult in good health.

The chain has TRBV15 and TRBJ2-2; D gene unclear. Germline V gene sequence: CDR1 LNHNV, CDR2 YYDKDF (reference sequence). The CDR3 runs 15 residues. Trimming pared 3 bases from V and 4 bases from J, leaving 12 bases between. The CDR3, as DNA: TGTGCCACCAGCAGTGGGTGGGCAGGCACCGGGGAGCTGTTTTTT. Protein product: CATSSGWAGTGELFF.

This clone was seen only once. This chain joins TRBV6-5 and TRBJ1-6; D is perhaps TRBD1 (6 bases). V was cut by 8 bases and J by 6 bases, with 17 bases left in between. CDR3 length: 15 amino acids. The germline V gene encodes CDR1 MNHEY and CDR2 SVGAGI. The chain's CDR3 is CASAQVGGSNSPLHF. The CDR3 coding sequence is TGTGCCAGCGCTCAGGTAGGGGGTTCTAATTCACCCCTCCACTTT.

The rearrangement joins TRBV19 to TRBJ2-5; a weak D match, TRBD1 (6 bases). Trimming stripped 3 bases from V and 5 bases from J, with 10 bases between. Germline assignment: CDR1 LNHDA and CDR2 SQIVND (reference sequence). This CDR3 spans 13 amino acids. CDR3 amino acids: CASSIDRWETQYF. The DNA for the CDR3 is TGTGCCAGTAGTATTGACAGGTGGGAGACCCAGTACTTC.

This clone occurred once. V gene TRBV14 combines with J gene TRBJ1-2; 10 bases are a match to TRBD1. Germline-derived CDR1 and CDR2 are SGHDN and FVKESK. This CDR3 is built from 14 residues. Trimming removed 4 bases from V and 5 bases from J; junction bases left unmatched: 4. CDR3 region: CASSRWTGGYGYTF. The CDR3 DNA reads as TGTGCCAGCAGCCGCTGGACAGGGGGATATGGCTACACCTTC.

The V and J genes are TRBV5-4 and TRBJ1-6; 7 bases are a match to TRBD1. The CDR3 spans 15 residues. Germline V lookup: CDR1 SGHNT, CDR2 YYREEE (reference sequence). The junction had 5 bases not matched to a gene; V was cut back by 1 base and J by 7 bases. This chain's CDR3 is CASSLRQGPNSPLHF. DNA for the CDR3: TGTGCCAGCAGCTTGCGACAGGGTCCGAATTCACCCCTCCACTTT. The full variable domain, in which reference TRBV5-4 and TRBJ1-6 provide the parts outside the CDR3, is ETGVTQSPTHLIKTRGQQVTLRCSSQSGHNTVSWYQQALGQGPQFIFQYYREEENGRGNFPPRFSGLQFPNYSSELNVNALELDDSALYLCASSLRQGPNSPLHFGNGTRLTVT.

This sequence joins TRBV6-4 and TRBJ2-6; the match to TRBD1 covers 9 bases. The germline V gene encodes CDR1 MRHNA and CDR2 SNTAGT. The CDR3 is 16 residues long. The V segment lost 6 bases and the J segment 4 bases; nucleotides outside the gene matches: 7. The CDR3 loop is CASSPQGAQGANVLTF. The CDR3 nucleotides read TGTGCCAGCAGCCCACAGGGGGCTCAAGGGGCCAACGTCCTGACTTTC.

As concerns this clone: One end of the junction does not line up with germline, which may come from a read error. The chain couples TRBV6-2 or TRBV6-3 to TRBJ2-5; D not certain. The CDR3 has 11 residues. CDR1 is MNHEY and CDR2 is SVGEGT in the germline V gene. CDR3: CASNYLETQYF. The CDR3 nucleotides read TGTGCCAGCAATTACTTGGAGACCCAGTACTTC.

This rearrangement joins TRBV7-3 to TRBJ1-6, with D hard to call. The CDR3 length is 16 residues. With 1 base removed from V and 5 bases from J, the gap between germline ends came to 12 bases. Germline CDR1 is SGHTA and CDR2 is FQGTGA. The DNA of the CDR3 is TGTGCCAGCAGCTTAAGCGGGCAGGATAATAATTCACCCCTCCACTTT. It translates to CASSLSGQDNNSPLHF. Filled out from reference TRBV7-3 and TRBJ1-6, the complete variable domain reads GAGVSQTPSNKVTEKGKYVELRCDPISGHTALYWYRQSLGQGPEFLIYFQGTGAADDSGLPNDRFFAVRPEGSVSTLKIQRTERGDSAVYLCASSLSGQDNNSPLHFGNGTRLTVT.

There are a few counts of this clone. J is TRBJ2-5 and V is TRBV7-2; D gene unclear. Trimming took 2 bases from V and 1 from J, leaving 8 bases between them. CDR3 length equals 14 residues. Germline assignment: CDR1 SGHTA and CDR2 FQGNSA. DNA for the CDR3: TGTGCCAGCAGCTTAAGCAGAGCCCAAGAGACCCAGTACTTC. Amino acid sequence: CASSLSRAQETQYF.

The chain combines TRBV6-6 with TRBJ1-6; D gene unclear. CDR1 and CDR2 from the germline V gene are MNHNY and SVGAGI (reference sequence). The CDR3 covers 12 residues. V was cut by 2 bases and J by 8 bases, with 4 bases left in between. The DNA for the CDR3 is TGTGCCAGCAGTTACCTTGATTCACCCCTCCACTTT. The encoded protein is CASSYLDSPLHF.

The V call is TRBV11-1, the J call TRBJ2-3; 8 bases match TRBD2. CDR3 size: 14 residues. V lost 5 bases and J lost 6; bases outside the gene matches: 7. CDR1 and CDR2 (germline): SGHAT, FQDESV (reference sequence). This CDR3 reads CASSRGGIADTQYF. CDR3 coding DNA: TGTGCCAGCAGCCGGGGGGGAATTGCGGATACGCAGTATTTT.

The CDR3 here is CASSLGFRTANTEAFF. CDR3 coding DNA: TGTGCCAGCAGCTTAGGCTTCAGGACAGCGAACACTGAAGCTTTCTTT. The rearrangement joins TRBV7-2 to TRBJ1-1, with TRBD1 as a possible D gene (6 bases). V shed 1 base and J shed 1 base, with 13 bases lying between them. The germline V gene encodes CDR1 SGHTA and CDR2 FQGNSA. This CDR3 is 16 amino acids long. The full variable domain, rest sourced from reference TRBV7-2 and TRBJ1-1, is GAGVSQSPSNKVTEKGKDVELRCDPISGHTALYWYRQSLGQGLEFLIYFQGNSAPDKSGLPSDRFSAERTGGSVSTLTIQRTQQEDSAVYLCASSLGFRTANTEAFFGQGTRLTVV.

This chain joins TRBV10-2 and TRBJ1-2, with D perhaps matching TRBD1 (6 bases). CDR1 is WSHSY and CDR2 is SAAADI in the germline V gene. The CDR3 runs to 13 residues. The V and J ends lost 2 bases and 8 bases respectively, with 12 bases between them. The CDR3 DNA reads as TGCGCCAGCAGTGAGGACAGGACCAGGGGCTACACCTTC. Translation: CASSEDRTRGYTF.

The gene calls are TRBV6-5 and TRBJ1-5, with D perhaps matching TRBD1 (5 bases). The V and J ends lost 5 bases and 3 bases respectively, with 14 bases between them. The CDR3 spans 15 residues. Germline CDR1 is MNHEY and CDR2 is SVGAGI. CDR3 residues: CASSPRDRPNQPQHF. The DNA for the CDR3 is TGTGCCAGCAGTCCCAGGGACCGCCCCAATCAGCCCCAGCATTTT.

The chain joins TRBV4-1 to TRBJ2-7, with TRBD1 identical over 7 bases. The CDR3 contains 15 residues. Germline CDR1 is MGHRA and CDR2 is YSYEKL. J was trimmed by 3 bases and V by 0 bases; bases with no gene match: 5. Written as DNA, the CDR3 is TGCGCCAGCAGCCAAGATCCATACAGGGGCTACGAGCAGTACTTC. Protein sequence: CASSQDPYRGYEQYF.

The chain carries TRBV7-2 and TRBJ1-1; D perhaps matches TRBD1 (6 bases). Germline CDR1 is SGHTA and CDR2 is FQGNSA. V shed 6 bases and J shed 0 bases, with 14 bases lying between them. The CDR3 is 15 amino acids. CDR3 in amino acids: CASRSGATMNTEAFF. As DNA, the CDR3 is TGTGCCAGCAGGTCGGGGGCCACCATGAACACTGAAGCTTTCTTT.

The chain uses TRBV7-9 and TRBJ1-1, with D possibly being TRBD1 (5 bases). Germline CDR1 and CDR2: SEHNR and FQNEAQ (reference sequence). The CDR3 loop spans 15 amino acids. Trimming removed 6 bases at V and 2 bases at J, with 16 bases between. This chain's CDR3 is CASSYGAGRNTEAFF. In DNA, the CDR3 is TGTGCCAGCAGTTATGGGGCCGGGAGAAACACTGAAGCTTTCTTT. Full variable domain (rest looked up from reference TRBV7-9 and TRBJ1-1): DTGVSQNPRHKITKRGQNVTFRCDPISEHNRLYWYRQTLGQGPEFLTYFQNEAQLEKSRLLSDRFSAERPKGSFSTLEIQRTEQGDSAMYLCASSYGAGRNTEAFFGQGTRLTVV.

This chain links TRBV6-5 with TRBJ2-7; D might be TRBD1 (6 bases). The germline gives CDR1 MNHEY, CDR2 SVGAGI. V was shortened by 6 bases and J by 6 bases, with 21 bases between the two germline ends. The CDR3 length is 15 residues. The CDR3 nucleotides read TGTGCCAGCAGGGGCAGGGAACAGGGCCCTTCCGAGCAGTACTTC. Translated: CASRGREQGPSEQYF.

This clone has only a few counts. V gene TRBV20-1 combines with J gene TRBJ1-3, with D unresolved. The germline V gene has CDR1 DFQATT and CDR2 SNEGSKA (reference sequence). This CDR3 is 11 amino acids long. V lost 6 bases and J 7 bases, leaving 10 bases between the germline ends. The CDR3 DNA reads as TGCAGTGCCGGGGATAGGAACACCATATATTTT. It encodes CSAGDRNTIYF.

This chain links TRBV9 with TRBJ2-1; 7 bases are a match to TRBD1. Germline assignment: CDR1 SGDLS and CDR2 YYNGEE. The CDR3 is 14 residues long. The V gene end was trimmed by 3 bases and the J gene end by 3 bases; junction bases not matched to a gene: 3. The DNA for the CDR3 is TGTGCCAGCAGCGGGGGACAGAGCTACAATGAGCAGTTCTTC. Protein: CASSGGQSYNEQFF.

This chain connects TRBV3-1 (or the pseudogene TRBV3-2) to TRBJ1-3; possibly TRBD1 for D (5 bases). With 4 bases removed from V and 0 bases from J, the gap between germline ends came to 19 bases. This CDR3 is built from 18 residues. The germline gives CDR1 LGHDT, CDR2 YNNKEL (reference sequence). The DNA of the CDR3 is TGTGCCAGCAGCCCAAGACAGACAAACCCGAGCTCTGGAAACACCATATATTTT. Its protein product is CASSPRQTNPSSGNTIYF.

CDR3 nucleotide sequence: TGTGCTAGTGGTTTGGGCCGGACAGGGATCAACCCCCAGTACTTC. Translated, it gives CASGLGRTGINPQYF. J is TRBJ2-5 and V is TRBV12-5; 8 bases align to TRBD1. Germline V gene data show CDR1 as LGHNT and CDR2 as FRNRAP. CDR3 length: 15 residues. The ends lost 1 base at V and 9 bases at J; junction bases unmatched: 10.

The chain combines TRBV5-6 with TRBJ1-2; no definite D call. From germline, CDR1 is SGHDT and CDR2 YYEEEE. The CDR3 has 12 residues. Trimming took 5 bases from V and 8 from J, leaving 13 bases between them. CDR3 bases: TGTGCCAGCAGGAAGGGTCGGGGAGGCTACACCTTC. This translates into CASRKGRGGYTF.